A single sample gave rise to the 29 T cell receptor beta chains below, sequenced in a study of shared clonotypes between healthy human individuals (dated by TCRdb to 2020 to 2022). Library method: the immunoSEQ multiplex PCR assay. Imported from immuneACCESS, the table was reduced by TCRdb to in-frame sequences with V and J called. These copies leave out some clones; in studies compared against another copy, an unresolved V gene accounts for under half, and the cause of the remainder is not known. The sample table shows around 1.6 million clones, and 98% are seen once. The top ten constitute about 0.45% of the sample. Sequencing was carried out using naive CD4+ T cells sorted from blood. The cell subset or site label of this sample denotes: CD45RA+ positively selected. Every receptor here comes from a man aged 25 to 45 in good health.

The chain uses TRBV18 and TRBJ2-7; unclear D gene. V gave up 4 bases and J gave up 3 bases, with 13 bases separating them. Germline V gene data show CDR1 as KGHSH and CDR2 as LQKENI. The CDR3 contains 14 residues. The CDR3 region is CASSLSDSGYEQYF. The CDR3, as DNA: TGTGCCAGCTCACTGAGCGACTCCGGCTACGAGCAGTACTTC.

In regard to this clone: The sample carries other DNA sequences with the same CDR3. This rearrangement joins TRBV6-5 to TRBJ2-7; no definite D call. The germline V and J ends were trimmed by 2 bases and 5 bases, with 4 bases remaining between them. Germline-derived CDR1 and CDR2 are MNHEY and SVGAGI. This CDR3 is 11 amino acids long. The CDR3 sequence: CASSYRNEQYF. In nucleotides, the CDR3 is TGTGCCAGCAGTTACCGCAACGAGCAGTACTTC.

The CDR3 loop is CASRGNGGAYNEQFF. DNA of the CDR3: TGTGCCAGCAGGGGGAATGGCGGAGCCTACAATGAGCAGTTCTTC. The chain joins TRBV6-5 to TRBJ2-1, with D unclear. CDR1 is MNHEY, CDR2 SVGAGI, per germline. The CDR3 contains 15 residues. V shed 6 bases and J shed 2 bases, with 14 bases lying between them.

The gene calls are TRBV18 and TRBJ1-1; 7 bases map to TRBD1. Germline assignment: CDR1 KGHSH and CDR2 LQKENI. CDR3 length equals 19 residues. V trimming: 3 bases; J trimming: 1 base; junction bases outside the gene matches: 17. The CDR3 DNA reads as TGTGCCAGCTCACCTGAATTGATGGCTTTGGGGACAGCGAACACTGAAGCTTTCTTT. This sequence encodes CASSPELMALGTANTEAFF.

Turning to this clone: Other DNA sequences in the sample encode the same CDR3. V gene TRBV29-1 combines with J gene TRBJ2-2; D gene unclear. Trimming cost V 3 bases and J 1 base, with 6 bases left between them. Germline V gives CDR1 SQVTM, CDR2 ANQGSEA. The CDR3 length is 13 residues. In nucleotides, the CDR3 is TGCAGCGTTGACCAGGAGAACACCGGGGAGCTGTTTTTT. Its translation: CSVDQENTGELFF.

This clone has only one observation. The V and J genes are TRBV5-1 and TRBJ2-3; 10 bases match TRBD1. The J segment lost 4 bases and the V segment lost 1 base, leaving 6 bases of the junction unmatched. The CDR3 totals 16 residues. The germline gives CDR1 SGHRS, CDR2 YFSETQ. The CDR3 spells CASSLPTTGGADTQYF. DNA for the CDR3: TGCGCCAGCAGCTTGCCCACGACAGGGGGCGCAGATACGCAGTATTTT.

J is TRBJ1-2 and V is TRBV9, with 10 bases that match TRBD1. V trimming: 0 bases; J trimming: 4 bases; junction bases outside the gene matches: 6. CDR1 SGDLS and CDR2 YYNGEE come from the germline V gene. This CDR3 comprises 16 residues. CDR3 DNA: TGTGCCAGCAGCGTAGCCTCGACAGGGGGCCTCTATGGCTACACCTTC. Protein product: CASSVASTGGLYGYTF.

This chain uses TRBV10-3 with TRBJ2-7; 8 bases match TRBD1. The CDR3 extends over 14 amino acids. V shed 6 bases, J shed 3 bases, and the junction held 7 bases outside the gene matches. Looked up from germline, CDR1 is ENHRY and CDR2 is SYGVKD. CDR3 bases: TGTGCCATCAGGGGGACAGGAAGGCGCTACGAGCAGTACTTC. Protein: CAIRGTGRRYEQYF.

The chain joins TRBV28 to TRBJ1-4; D gene ambiguous. Between the trimmed V and J ends, which lost 6 bases and 7 bases, there was a span of 9 bases. In germline, CDR1 is MDHEN, CDR2 SYDVKM. The CDR3 is 12 residues long. The CDR3 bases are TGTGCCAGCAGGCCCGGGTTTGAAAAACTGTTTTTT. Its translation is CASRPGFEKLFF.

The V gene is TRBV30, the J gene TRBJ1-4, with D uncertain. V was pared by 1 base and J by 4 bases, with 13 bases between. The V gene's germline CDR1 is GTSNPN and CDR2 SVGIG (reference sequence). The CDR3 is made up of 15 amino acids. The CDR3 sequence is CAWSAGRIFNEKLFF. Written as DNA, the CDR3 is TGTGCCTGGAGTGCCGGCAGGATTTTTAATGAAAAACTGTTTTTT.

The J gene is TRBJ1-3, the V gene TRBV10-2; 7 bases map to TRBD1. The V gene end was trimmed by 2 bases and the J gene end by 1 base; junction bases not matched to a gene: 5. CDR1 is WSHSY, CDR2 SAAADI, per germline. CDR3 length: 16 residues. CDR3 residues: CASSEVDRVSGNTIYF. CDR3 sequence (DNA): TGCGCCAGCAGTGAGGTCGACAGGGTATCTGGAAACACCATATATTTT.

The CDR3: CASSTLAGIREQYF. The CDR3 DNA follows: TGTGCCAGCAGTACTCTAGCGGGGATTAGAGAGCAGTACTTC. V usage is TRBV6-6 and J usage is TRBJ2-7, with TRBD2 identical over 9 bases. Germline CDR1 and CDR2: MNHNY and SVGAGI (reference sequence). The CDR3 spans 14 residues. V lost 5 bases, J lost 7 bases, and 9 bases stayed unmatched.

The rearrangement uses TRBV9 and TRBJ2-3; the match to TRBD2 covers 8 bases. Trimming removed 2 bases from V and 3 bases from J; junction bases left unmatched: 2. CDR1 and CDR2 (germline): SGDLS, YYNGEE. The CDR3 consists of 14 residues. CDR3 nucleotide sequence: TGTGCCAGCAGCGTGACTAGCGTAACAGATACGCAGTATTTT. The encoded protein is CASSVTSVTDTQYF.

This clone came up once. The chain is built from TRBV2 and TRBJ2-1; 9 nucleotides agree with TRBD1. From germline, CDR1 is SNHLY and CDR2 FYNNEI. J was trimmed by 4 bases and V by 8 bases; bases with no gene match: 6. The CDR3 length is 14 residues. DNA of the CDR3: TGTGCCAGCGGGGGGGACAGGGTTTACAATGAGCAGTTCTTC. Its translation is CASGGDRVYNEQFF. The entire variable domain, with the rest obtained from reference TRBV2 and TRBJ2-1, is as follows: EPEVTQTPSHQVTQMGQEVILRCVPISNHLYFYWYRQILGQKVEFLVSFYNNEISEKSEIFDDQFSVERPDGSNFTLKIRSTKLEDSAMYFCASGGDRVYNEQFFGPGTRLTVL.

The V call is TRBV7-2, the J call TRBJ2-4; the D is unclear. The CDR3 totals 12 residues. Germline CDR1 reads SGHTA; CDR2 reads FQGNSA. Trimming shortened V by 3 bases and J by 7 bases, and 7 bases separated the two germline ends. For the CDR3, the DNA is TGTGCCAGCAGCTTTCCCAGGAACATTCAGTACTTC. This translates into CASSFPRNIQYF.

The chain links TRBV9 to TRBJ2-5; TRBD1 might be the D (5 bases). V lost 3 bases, J lost 3 bases, and 12 bases lay in between. The CDR3 runs 14 residues. CDR1 and CDR2 (germline): SGDLS, YYNGEE. The CDR3 here is CASSAGMAEETQYF. DNA of the CDR3: TGTGCCAGCAGCGCAGGGATGGCGGAAGAGACCCAGTACTTC. Filled out from reference TRBV9 and TRBJ2-5, the complete variable domain reads DSGVTQTPKHLITATGQRVTLRCSPRSGDLSVYWYQQSLDQGLQFLIQYYNGEERAKGNILERFSAQQFPDLHSELNLSSLELGDSALYFCASSAGMAEETQYFGPGTRLLVL.

This clone has only one observation. The V gene is TRBV2, the J gene TRBJ2-1, with 8 bases aligning to TRBD2. Germline-derived CDR1 and CDR2 are SNHLY and FYNNEI. CDR3 length equals 13 residues. V dropped 6 bases and J dropped 3; count of bases not matched to a gene: 1. The CDR3 loop is CASSLAGYNEQFF. The CDR3 nucleotides read TGTGCCAGCAGCCTAGCGGGCTACAATGAGCAGTTCTTC.

J is TRBJ2-3 and V is TRBV2; 15 bases are shared with TRBD2. The CDR3 totals 15 residues. V was pared by 7 bases and J by 5 bases, with 4 bases of the junction left unmatched. Germline CDR1 SNHLY, CDR2 FYNNEI. The CDR3 region has the DNA TGTGCCAGCACCCAGGGACTAGCGGGAGGAGATACGCAGTATTTT. The encoded protein is CASTQGLAGGDTQYF.

The CDR3 loop is CASSLPTENYGYTF. The CDR3 nucleotides read TGCGCCAGCAGCTTGCCGACAGAGAACTATGGCTACACCTTC. The chain has TRBV5-1 and TRBJ1-2, with a tentative D call TRBD1 (5 bases). Germline V lookup: CDR1 SGHRS, CDR2 YFSETQ. V dropped 1 base and J dropped 2 bases, with 9 bases sitting between them. The length of the CDR3 is 14 residues. Together with reference TRBV5-1 and TRBJ1-2, the CDR3 gives the full variable domain: KAGVTQTPRYLIKTRGQQVTLSCSPISGHRSVSWYQQTPGQGLQFLFEYFSETQRNKGNFPGRFSGRQFSNSRSEMNVSTLELGDSALYLCASSLPTENYGYTFGSGTRLTVV.

The chain recombines TRBV5-5 with TRBJ1-1, with 8 bases lining up with TRBD1. CDR3 length equals 14 residues. CDR1 and CDR2 from the germline V gene are SGHKS and YYEKEE (reference sequence). V shed 3 bases, J shed 1 base, and the junction held 2 bases outside the gene matches. Written as DNA, the CDR3 is TGTGCCAGCAGCTGGGGGACAGGGAACACTGAAGCTTTCTTT. This gives the protein CASSWGTGNTEAFF.

Of note for this clone: One end of the junction varies from germline; a read error may be responsible. The V gene is TRBV11-2, the J gene TRBJ1-4; 7 bases map to TRBD1. CDR1 SGHAT and CDR2 FQNNGV come from the germline V gene. The CDR3 extends over 14 amino acids. The CDR3 DNA reads TGTGCCAGCAGGCCGGGACAGACTATTGAAAAACTGTTTTTT. Translation gives CASRPGQTIEKLFF.

V usage is TRBV28 and J usage is TRBJ2-7; D gene unclear. The CDR3 loop spans 13 amino acids. Germline-derived CDR1 and CDR2 are MDHEN and SYDVKM. V was cut by 2 bases and J by 6 bases, with 11 bases left in between. CDR3 bases: TGTGCCAGCAGTTTAAGGGTCCCTATCGAGCAGTACTTC. Amino acid sequence: CASSLRVPIEQYF.

The genes are TRBV7-9 and TRBJ2-1; perhaps TRBD1 as D (5 bases). The ends were cut back, 3 bases at V and 3 bases at J, with 15 bases in the middle. This CDR3 comprises 16 residues. Germline-derived CDR1 and CDR2 are SEHNR and FQNEAQ (reference sequence). The CDR3 region is CASSFSPPGFYNEQFF. The CDR3 nucleotides are TGTGCCAGCAGCTTTAGTCCCCCAGGGTTCTACAATGAGCAGTTCTTC. Supplemented by reference TRBV7-9 and TRBJ2-1, the full variable domain reads DTGVSQNPRHKITKRGQNVTFRCDPISEHNRLYWYRQTLGQGPEFLTYFQNEAQLEKSRLLSDRFSAERPKGSFSTLEIQRTEQGDSAMYLCASSFSPPGFYNEQFFGPGTRLTVL.

V gene TRBV5-5 combines with J gene TRBJ1-5, with unresolved D. Trimming removed 1 base at V and 3 bases at J, with 5 bases between. CDR1 SGHKS and CDR2 YYEKEE come from the germline V gene (reference sequence). The CDR3 length is 13 residues. CDR3 sequence reads: CASSLFSNQPQHF. In DNA, the CDR3 is TGTGCCAGCAGCTTGTTCTCCAATCAGCCCCAGCATTTT.

V is TRBV6-5 and J is TRBJ2-2, with D perhaps matching TRBD2 (6 bases). The CDR3 is 15 residues long. Germline V gives CDR1 MNHEY, CDR2 SVGAGI. Trimming left V 6 bases short and J 6 bases short, with 17 bases between. The CDR3 DNA is TGTGCCAGCAGGAGCGGGCCAAACCACGCCGGGGAGCTGTTTTTT. As protein: CASRSGPNHAGELFF.

To note about this clone: The sample contains more than one DNA sequence encoding this CDR3. V usage is TRBV6-5 and J usage is TRBJ1-3; D is possibly TRBD1 (6 bases). The CDR3 has 15 residues. Germline CDR1 reads MNHEY; CDR2 reads SVGAGI. V was pared by 0 bases and J by 1 base, with 7 bases between. The CDR3 coding sequence is TGTGCCAGCAGTTACTCGAGGGGGTCTGGAAACACCATATATTTT. This codes for CASSYSRGSGNTIYF.

This chain connects TRBV19 to TRBJ2-7, with 9 bases identical to TRBD2. CDR1 is LNHDA, CDR2 SQIVND, per germline (reference sequence). J lost 0 bases, V lost 6 bases, and 9 bases had no gene match. The CDR3 consists of 16 residues. DNA for the CDR3: TGTGCCAGTAGCTTCCTAGCGGGATCGAACTCCTACGAGCAGTACTTC. Protein product: CASSFLAGSNSYEQYF.

V is TRBV10-1 and J is TRBJ2-1, with D possibly being TRBD2 (6 bases). Trimming removed 3 bases from V and 1 base from J, with 13 bases in between. The CDR3 contains 16 residues. Germline V gene sequence: CDR1 WNHNN, CDR2 SYGVQD (reference sequence). CDR3 amino acids: CASSDRDGSSYNEQFF. For the CDR3, the DNA is TGCGCCAGCAGTGATAGGGACGGGAGTTCCTACAATGAGCAGTTCTTC.

The chain combines TRBV4-1 with TRBJ1-5; D is unresolved. The CDR3 consists of 14 residues. CDR1 and CDR2 from the germline V gene are MGHRA and YSYEKL. V gave up 3 bases and J gave up 10 bases, with 16 bases separating them. This CDR3 reads CASSQEQISLPQHF. The CDR3 DNA reads TGCGCCAGCAGCCAGGAGCAAATCTCTCTCCCCCAGCATTTT.